Listed below are T cell receptor beta chains from one sample, sequenced in a study of T cell clones after liver transplantation. The data were produced by immunoSEQ multiplex PCR, yet TCRdb's version contains in-frame clones alone and is incomplete. The repertoire holds 99,000 or so clones, with 82% as singletons. The source material was CD4+ T cells from blood, sampled before liver transplant. The source is a human donor who received a liver transplant. The CDR3 runs from the conserved cysteine through the conserved F or W. The order of the fields is clone size, J gene, V gene, D gene, CDR3 protein, CDR3 DNA. D genes are given only for firm matches. A row's size may be missing; if present it is once, few, many or a size class.

>NA|TRBJ2-7|TRBV5-1|NA
CASSLGGEAYEQYF
TGCGCCAGCAGCTTAGGAGGAGAAGCCTACGAGCAGTACTTC
>NA|TRBJ1-3|TRBV5-1|TRBD1
CASTPLSGGLSGNTIYF
TGCGCCAGCACGCCCCTGTCAGGGGGACTCTCTGGAAACACCATATATTTT
>NA|TRBJ2-5|TRBV15|TRBD1
CATSRPGTATETQYF
TGTGCCACCAGCAGACCAGGGACAGCGACGGAGACCCAGTACTTC
>NA|TRBJ2-1|TRBV6-1|TRBD2
CASSEGLAGGFSYNEQFF
TGTGCCAGCAGTGAGGGGCTAGCGGGGGGTTTCTCCTACAATGAGCAGTTCTTC
>NA|TRBJ1-5|TRBV6-5|TRBD1
CASSRDRGGNQPQHF
TGTGCCAGCAGTCGGGACAGGGGCGGCAATCAGCCCCAGCATTTT
>NA|TRBJ2-7|TRBV5-1|NA
CASSLDWAGRGYEQYF
TGCGCCAGCAGCTTGGATTGGGCAGGTCGTGGCTACGAGCAGTACTTC
>NA|TRBJ2-1|TRBV21-1|NA
CASSNPKTPTGGDPYNEQFF
TGTGCCAGCAGCAATCCTAAGACACCAACAGGGGGCGATCCCTACAATGAGCAGTTCTTC
>NA|TRBJ2-7|TRBV4-2|NA
CASSQGPEQYF
TGTGCCAGCAGCCAAGGGCCCGAGCAGTACTTC
>few|TRBJ1-2|TRBV2|NA
CASRARGQGGYTF
TGTGCCAGCAGGGCTCGGGGTCAAGGGGGCTACACCTTC
>NA|TRBJ1-1|TRBV5-4|TRBD1
CASSLLGGTVDEAFF
TGTGCCAGCAGCTTGTTGGGTGGGACAGTAGATGAAGCTTTCTTT
>NA|TRBJ2-1|TRBV7-2|TRBD1
CASSTRQGTYNEQFF
TGTGCCAGCAGCACGAGACAGGGTACCTACAATGAGCAGTTCTTC
>once|TRBJ2-1|TRBV29-1|NA
CSVDDILGNEQFF
TGCAGCGTTGACGATATACTGGGAAATGAGCAGTTCTTC
>NA|TRBJ2-5|TRBV27|TRBD2
CASSPRGGLAGSETQYF
TGTGCCAGCAGTCCGCGGGGGGGACTAGCGGGATCTGAGACCCAGTACTTC
>NA|TRBJ1-5|TRBV15|NA
CATSTSDRNNQPQHF
TGTGCCACCAGCACCTCTGACAGAAACAATCAGCCCCAGCATTTT
>NA|TRBJ2-1|TRBV14|TRBD2
CASSLDGAGAPLF
TGTGCCAGCAGCCTCGACGGAGCGGGGGCGCCCCTCTTC
>NA|TRBJ2-4|TRBV7-8|TRBD2
CASSLALAGGPSVNKNIQYF
TGTGCCAGCAGCTTAGCGCTAGCGGGAGGGCCAAGCGTTAACAAAAACATTCAGTACTTC
>NA|TRBJ1-1|TRBV6-6|TRBD1
CASSSTGQGSRAFF
TGTGCCAGCAGCTCCACTGGACAGGGCTCTCGGGCTTTCTTT
>once|TRBJ1-6|TRBV21-1|NA
CASSKRDTYNSPLHF
TGTGCCAGCAGCAAACGGGATACCTATAATTCACCCCTCCACTTT
>NA|TRBJ1-2|TRBV15|NA
CATSRDENYGYTF
TGTGCCACCAGCAGAGACGAGAACTATGGCTACACCTTC
>many|TRBJ1-2|TRBV2|NA
CASSEYLVGKTRMGGYTF
TGTGCCAGCAGTGAATACCTCGTCGGGAAGACCCGAATGGGTGGCTACACCTTC
>NA|TRBJ1-5|TRBV19|NA
CASSIVGVGPYSNQPQHF
TGTGCCAGTAGTATTGTCGGGGTAGGGCCTTATAGCAATCAGCCCCAGCATTTT
>NA|TRBJ2-2|TRBV4-1|NA
CASSQGSRNTGELFF
TGCGCCAGCAGCCAAGGTAGCCGCAACACCGGGGAGCTGTTTTTT
>NA|TRBJ1-2|TRBV28|NA
CASSSQQTYGYTF
TGTGCCAGCAGTTCACAGCAGACCTATGGCTACACCTTC
>NA|TRBJ2-2|TRBV7-7|NA
CASSLTQGLTGELFF
TGTGCCAGCAGCTTAACCCAGGGTCTCACCGGGGAGCTGTTTTTT
>NA|TRBJ2-4|TRBV28|NA
CASSLGGTDKNIQYF
TGTGCCAGCAGTTTAGGGGGGACAGATAAAAACATTCAGTACTTC
>NA|TRBJ1-2|TRBV14|NA
CASSQYRDGYTF
TGTGCCAGCAGCCAATACAGGGACGGCTACACCTTC
>NA|TRBJ2-1|TRBV2|TRBD2
CAAGTSGRNEQFF
TGTGCCGCCGGGACTAGCGGGAGGAATGAGCAGTTCTTC
>NA|TRBJ1-2|TRBV9|NA
CASSVVLPSHGYTF
TGTGCCAGCAGCGTAGTTTTACCCTCCCATGGCTACACCTTC
>NA|TRBJ1-1|TRBV6-1|TRBD1
CASSAWTGDTEAFF
TGTGCCAGCAGTGCTTGGACAGGGGACACTGAAGCTTTCTTT